This T cell receptor (beta chain) was captured in a study of blood T cell repertoires in COVID-19. Whole-study context: Sites across the United States, Italy and Spain contributed samples from acute and convalescent COVID-19. T cells, B-cell-depleted T cells, or PBMCs provided the cDNA or gDNA that served as material.

The authors' processing: Amplified reference gene primers provided the basis for estimating nucleated cell counts. Measured with immunoSEQ multiplex PCR; TCRdb has only the in-frame clones, and not every one. V and J calls and clone size are given by that table; D and trimming were obtained from the DNA. The sample carries approximately 210,000 clones, over 75% recorded once. The V gene lost 3 bases and the J gene lost 2 bases, with 19 bases spanning the gap. Germline V gene data show CDR1 as KGHSH and CDR2 as LQKENI. The CDR3 runs 17 residues. The TCR was taken from a woman between 35 and 50 years old with acute or convalescent COVID-19. The sample taken for sequencing was peripheral blood. This chain connects TRBV18 to TRBJ2-5, with D perhaps TRBD1 (5 bases). The CDR3 here is CASSPLQGGLGQETQYF. The CDR3 coding sequence is TGTGCCAGCTCACCTCTCCAGGGTGGCTTAGGTCAAGAGACCCAGTACTTC.